These T cell receptor beta chains were read from a single sample in a study of shared clonotypes between healthy human individuals. Data came from immunoSEQ multiplex PCR; TCRdb stores just in-frame clones and leaves some out. This sample yields approximately 530,000 clones, of which approximately 95% are seen a single time; 0.06% belongs to the top ten. Sequencing input: naive CD4+ T cells sorted from blood. The receptors come from a young woman in good health. The conserved cysteine and the conserved F or W are not part of the CDR3 here.

J: TRBJ2-7
V: TRBV30
CDR3: AWSRGIWAYEQY

J: TRBJ1-1
V: TRBV6-5
CDR3: ASRRQGIHTEAF

J: TRBJ2-3
V: TRBV6-4
CDR3: ASRRALASTDTQY

J: TRBJ2-3
V: TRBV27
CDR3: ASSHYRLDTQY

J: TRBJ1-1
V: TRBV29-1
CDR3: SARDENTEAF

J: TRBJ2-4
V: TRBV5-1
CDR3: ASRFGDGKNIQY

J: TRBJ2-3
V: TRBV19
CDR3: ASTGLAGGPDTQY

J: TRBJ2-7
V: TRBV7-8
CDR3: ASSLGAGVPYEQY

J: TRBJ1-2
V: TRBV7-3
CDR3: ASSLDSNYGYT

J: TRBJ1-1
V: TRBV30
CDR3: AWVPGTGATEAF

J: TRBJ1-1
V: TRBV18
CDR3: ASSPTLFRKNTEAF

J: TRBJ1-2
V: TRBV2
CDR3: ASSERGEDGYT